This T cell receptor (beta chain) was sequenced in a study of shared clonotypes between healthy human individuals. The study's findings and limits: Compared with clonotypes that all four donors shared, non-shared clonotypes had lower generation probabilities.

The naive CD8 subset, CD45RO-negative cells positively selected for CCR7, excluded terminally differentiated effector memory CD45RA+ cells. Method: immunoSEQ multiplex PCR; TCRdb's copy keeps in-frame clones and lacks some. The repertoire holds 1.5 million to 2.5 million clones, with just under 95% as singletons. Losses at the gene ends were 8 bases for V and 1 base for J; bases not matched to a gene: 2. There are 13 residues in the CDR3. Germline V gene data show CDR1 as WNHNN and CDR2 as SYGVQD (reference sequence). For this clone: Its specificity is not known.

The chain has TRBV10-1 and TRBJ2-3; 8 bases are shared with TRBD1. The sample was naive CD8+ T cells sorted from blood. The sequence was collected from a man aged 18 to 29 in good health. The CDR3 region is CASGGQGTDTQYF. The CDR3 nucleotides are TGCGCCAGCGGGGGACAGGGCACAGATACGCAGTATTTT.